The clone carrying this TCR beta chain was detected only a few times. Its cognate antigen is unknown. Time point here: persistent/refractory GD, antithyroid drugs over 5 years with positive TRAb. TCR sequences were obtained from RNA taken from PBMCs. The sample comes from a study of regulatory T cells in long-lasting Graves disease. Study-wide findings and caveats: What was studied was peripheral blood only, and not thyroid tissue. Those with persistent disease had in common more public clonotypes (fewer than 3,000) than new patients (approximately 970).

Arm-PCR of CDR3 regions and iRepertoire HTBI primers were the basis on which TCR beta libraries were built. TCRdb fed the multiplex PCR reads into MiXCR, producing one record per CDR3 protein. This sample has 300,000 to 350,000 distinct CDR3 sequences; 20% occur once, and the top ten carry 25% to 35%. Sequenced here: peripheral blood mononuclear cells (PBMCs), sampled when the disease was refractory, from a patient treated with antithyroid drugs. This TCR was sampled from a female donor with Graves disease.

The CDR3 reads CSASLLRAKNIQYF. The CDR3 DNA follows: TGCAGTGCTAGTTTACTGCGGGCCAAAAACATTCAGTACTTC. The gene calls are TRBV20-1 and TRBJ2-4; D call uncertain. The germline V and J ends were trimmed by 3 bases and 1 base, with 10 bases remaining between them. Germline V gives CDR1 DFQATT, CDR2 SNEGSKA (reference sequence). The CDR3 extends over 14 amino acids.